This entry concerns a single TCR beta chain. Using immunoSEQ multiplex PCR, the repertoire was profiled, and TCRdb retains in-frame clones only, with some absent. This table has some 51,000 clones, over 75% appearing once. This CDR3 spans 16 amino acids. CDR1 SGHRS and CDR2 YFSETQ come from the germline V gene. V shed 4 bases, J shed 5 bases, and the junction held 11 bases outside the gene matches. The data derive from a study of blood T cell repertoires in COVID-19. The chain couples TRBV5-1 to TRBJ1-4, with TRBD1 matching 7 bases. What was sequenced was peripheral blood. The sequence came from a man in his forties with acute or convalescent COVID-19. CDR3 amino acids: CASSPTTRQGNEKLFF. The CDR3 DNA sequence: TGCGCCAGCAGCCCGACTACGAGACAGGGAAATGAAAAACTGTTTTTT. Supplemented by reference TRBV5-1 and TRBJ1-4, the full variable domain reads KAGVTQTPRYLIKTRGQQVTLSCSPISGHRSVSWYQQTPGQGLQFLFEYFSETQRNKGNFPGRFSGRQFSNSRSEMNVSTLELGDSALYLCASSPTTRQGNEKLFFGSGTQLSVL.